A selection of T cell receptor beta chains follows, all from one sample in a study of blood T cell repertoires in COVID-19. The method was immunoSEQ multiplex PCR; TCRdb's version includes in-frame clones alone and lacks a portion of them. The sample carries approximately 210,000 clones, around 92% recorded once. Material: peripheral blood. Receptor source: a young man with acute or convalescent COVID-19. The conserved cysteine and the conserved F or W are not part of the CDR3 here.

TRBJ2-7,TRBV5-1,ASSSQGGSSYEQY
TRBJ2-1,TRBV5-4,ASSSPTGINEQF
TRBJ1-3,TRBV7-6,ASSPGSGNTIY
TRBJ2-1,TRBV19,ASSIRSGTGMDEQF
TRBJ2-2,TRBV27,ASSLLGGGSFYTGELF
TRBJ2-1,TRBV28,ASKLQGANGEQF
TRBJ2-3,TRBV28,ASSGVAGPSDTQY
TRBJ2-3,TRBV2,ASISSGTGDTDTQY
TRBJ2-2,TRBV28,ASSLYISTGELF
TRBJ2-1,TRBV7-3,ASSPVAGAAYNEQF
TRBJ2-2,TRBV24-1,ATSDWGRSNTGELF
TRBJ1-1,TRBV4-2,ASSQDLRDGEAF
TRBJ1-2,TRBV27,ASSSAVKESYGYT
TRBJ2-1,TRBV18,ASSPRTGQYEQF
TRBJ2-2,TRBV14,ASSPFPQGAATGELF
TRBJ1-5,TRBV4-1,ASSQDGAGGQPQH
TRBJ1-2,TRBV7-3,ASSALLLLDRGRYGYT
TRBJ2-5,TRBV6-5,ASSRGGVGQETQY
TRBJ1-6,TRBV28,ASNSGSSPLH
TRBJ2-3,TRBV24-1,ATSQRLADTQY
TRBJ2-2,TRBV19,ASSIRTSGGENTGELF
TRBJ1-4,TRBV6-5,ASSYGQGREKLF
TRBJ2-5,TRBV28,ASSLLLASETQY
TRBJ1-1,TRBV7-3,ASSPTGQGTTEAF
TRBJ2-7,TRBV10-2,ASSRGWSYEQY
TRBJ2-7,TRBV28,ASSPPGQSYEQY
TRBJ2-2,TRBV5-1,ASSLVGRTGELF
TRBJ1-4,TRBV6-5,ASRHGLNEKLF
TRBJ2-7,TRBV5-1,ASSVAGGPYEQY
TRBJ2-1,TRBV19,ASSMIAGGPYNEQF
TRBJ2-1,TRBV18,ASSKSRGDSYNEQF
TRBJ2-3,TRBV3-1/TRBV3-2,ASSQGRAGWADTQY
TRBJ2-2,TRBV7-3,ASSLSRAGGITGELF
TRBJ1-2,TRBV28,ASSSPSTDTSYGYT
TRBJ2-3,TRBV4-1,ASSPPDTSTKY
TRBJ1-1,TRBV3-1/TRBV3-2,ASRATGGEAF
TRBJ2-2,TRBV27,ASGGSGTGELF
TRBJ1-1,TRBV7-6,ASSLGTGRAF
TRBJ2-1,TRBV5-1,ASSLSAGLAGLRGEQF
TRBJ2-7,TRBV4-1,ASSQAPLHEQY
TRBJ2-3,TRBV10-2,ASSENPTSGEYTDTQY
TRBJ1-1,TRBV12-3/TRBV12-4,ASSSGWTEAF
TRBJ2-5,TRBV5-1,ASSPPLAGLTGETQY
TRBJ2-3,TRBV12-3/TRBV12-4,ASSLSYQDTQY
TRBJ1-2,TRBV11-2,ASSPSGVYGYT
TRBJ2-7,TRBV4-1,ASSQVGGRKREAPYEQY
TRBJ1-2,TRBV12-3/TRBV12-4,ASTRGRSYGYT
TRBJ1-2,TRBV28,ASSLALSGYGYT
TRBJ2-7,TRBV10-3,AISEPQRGYPAGTYEQY
TRBJ2-7,TRBV5-1,ASRAFLAGVGEQY
TRBJ2-3,TRBV29-1,SVEKLADTQY
TRBJ2-7,TRBV4-2,ASSQPGSGTGPREQY
TRBJ2-7,TRBV29-1,SADLVGEQY
TRBJ2-2,TRBV30,AWSVQGFGELF
TRBJ2-1,TRBV19,ASSIVGGEYNEQF
TRBJ2-2,TRBV30,AWSGFTSGSGELF
TRBJ1-1,TRBV30,AWSWQMNTEAF
TRBJ2-2,TRBV5-1,ASSLVVTGELF